Listed here are 2 T cell receptor beta chains from one sample, sequenced in a study of T cell clusters in autoimmune cytopenias. TRB rearrangements were amplified by touch-down multiplex PCR with mixed TRB-A/B primers. TCRdb re-called the multiplex PCR reads; every CDR3 protein appears as one record, without DNA. Recorded for this sample: some 7,200 distinct CDR3 sequences. TRB amplification used 250 ng of peripheral blood genomic DNA. Sequenced sample: peripheral blood. These receptors all come from a human donor with an autoimmune cytopenia or autoimmune hepatitis (not recorded which).

Its frequency marks this clonotype as medium-sized. The chain employs TRBV20-1 and TRBJ1-1; no DNA is available, so the TRBD1 call from TCRdb remains unchecked. The CDR3 is 17 amino acids. Germline CDR1 and CDR2: DFQATT and SNEGSKA (reference sequence). CDR3 in amino acids: CSAAGEGAWRMNTEAFF.

This clonotype shows up as medium-sized (0.01 to 0.1%) by frequency. This rearrangement joins TRBV29-1 to TRBJ2-7; no DNA is available, so the TRBD1 call from TCRdb remains unchecked. CDR1 and CDR2 (germline): SQVTM, ANQGSEA. The CDR3 covers 12 residues. CDR3 amino acids: CSASRETYEQYF.